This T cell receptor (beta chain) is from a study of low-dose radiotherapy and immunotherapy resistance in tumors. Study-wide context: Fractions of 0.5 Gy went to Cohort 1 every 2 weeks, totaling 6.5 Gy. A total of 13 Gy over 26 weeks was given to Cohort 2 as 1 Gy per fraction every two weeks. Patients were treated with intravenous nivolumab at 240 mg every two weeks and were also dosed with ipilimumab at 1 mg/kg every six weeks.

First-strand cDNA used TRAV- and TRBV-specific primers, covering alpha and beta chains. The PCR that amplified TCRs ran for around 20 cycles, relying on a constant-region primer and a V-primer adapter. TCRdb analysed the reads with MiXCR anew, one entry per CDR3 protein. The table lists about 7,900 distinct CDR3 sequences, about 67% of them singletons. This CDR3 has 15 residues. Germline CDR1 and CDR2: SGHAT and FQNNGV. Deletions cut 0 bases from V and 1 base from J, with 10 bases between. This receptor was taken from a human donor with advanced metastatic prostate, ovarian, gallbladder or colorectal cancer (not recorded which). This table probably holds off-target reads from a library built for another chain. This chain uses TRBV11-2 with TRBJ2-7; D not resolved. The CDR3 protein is CASSLDQVASYEQYF. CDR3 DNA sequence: TGTGCCAGCAGCTTAGATCAGGTCGCTTCCTACGAGCAGTACTTC.